This T cell receptor (beta chain) appears in the sequencing data of a study of blood T cell repertoires in COVID-19. Study background: The study drew acute and convalescent COVID-19 samples from the United States, Italy and Spain. The cDNA or gDNA used as material had been derived from T cells, B-cell-depleted T cells, or PBMCs.

Sequencing was performed with immunoSEQ multiplex PCR; in TCRdb, only in-frame clones are kept and a portion is missing. The profile shows roughly 180,000 clones, over 80% of them singletons. Clinical history reported by participants formed the basis on which cohorts were assigned. Before being deemed recovered, Cohort 3 donors had two negative PCRs, clearance, or symptom resolution. CDR1 and CDR2 (germline): MNHEY, SVGAGI. V gave up 6 bases and J gave up 5 bases, with 17 bases separating them. The CDR3 loop spans 15 amino acids. This clone was seen once. The clonotype originates from a woman in her fifties or sixties who had recovered from COVID-19. The sequenced sample was PBMCs or T cells enriched from blood (not recorded which). The chain has TRBV6-5 and TRBJ2-1; a weak D match, TRBD2 (6 bases). The CDR3 DNA is TGTGCCAGCAGAAGAGCGGGTGGCCCCAACAATGAGCAGTTCTTC. As protein: CASRRAGGPNNEQFF.